This is a list of T cell receptor beta chains from one sample in a study of T cell responses to AZD1222 COVID-19 vaccine. Libraries were prepared by immunoSEQ multiplex PCR; TCRdb keeps only in-frame clonotypes and omits some of them. The sample lists some 170,000 clones; approximately 88% were seen once. The source was peripheral blood, collected on day 0 of AZD1222 vaccination. The receptors derive from an adult in good health. CDR3s include the opening cysteine and the closing phenylalanine or tryptophan. Each record gives: clone size, V gene, D gene, J gene, CDR3 DNA, CDR3 protein. A D gene is named only where the DNA matches it firmly. Size tells how often a clone was seen (once, few, many) or the class of an expanded clone, and some rows leave it out.

abundance: .
v_gene: TRBV5-1
d_gene: TRBD1
j_gene: TRBJ2-3
CDR3nt: TGCGCCAGCAGCAGTGCCCTCCAGGGGGCCTCAGATACGCAGTATTTT
CDR3aa: CASSSALQGASDTQYF

abundance: .
v_gene: TRBV10-3
d_gene: TRBD1
j_gene: TRBJ1-2
CDR3nt: TGTGCCATCAGTGAGGACAGGGGAGGCTATGGCTACACCTTC
CDR3aa: CAISEDRGGYGYTF

abundance: .
v_gene: TRBV28
d_gene: TRBD2
j_gene: TRBJ2-7
CDR3nt: TGTGCCAGCACCCTGACTAGCGGGGCCCCCTACGAGCAGTACTTC
CDR3aa: CASTLTSGAPYEQYF

abundance: .
v_gene: TRBV28
d_gene: TRBD1
j_gene: TRBJ2-4
CDR3nt: TGTGCCAGCAGGCTAGGGACAGGGAGAAACATTCAGTACTTC
CDR3aa: CASRLGTGRNIQYF

abundance: .
v_gene: TRBV20-1
d_gene: .
j_gene: TRBJ1-1
CDR3nt: TGCAGTGCCCAGAAAGCGGTCAGTTTTATCTTT
CDR3aa: CSAQKAVSFIF

abundance: .
v_gene: TRBV10-2
d_gene: .
j_gene: TRBJ1-2
CDR3nt: TGCGCCAGCAGTGACTCCGCCTTTGTTGGCTACACCTTC
CDR3aa: CASSDSAFVGYTF

abundance: .
v_gene: TRBV27
d_gene: TRBD1
j_gene: TRBJ2-2
CDR3nt: TGTGCCAGCAGTTTATTGACCTCGTCCGGGACAGGTTTAAACACCGGGGAGCTGTTTTTT
CDR3aa: CASSLLTSSGTGLNTGELFF

abundance: .
v_gene: TRBV6-6
d_gene: .
j_gene: TRBJ1-2
CDR3nt: TGTGCCAGCAGTTCGACGACGGGAGGGGGCTACACCTTC
CDR3aa: CASSSTTGGGYTF

abundance: .
v_gene: TRBV5-1
d_gene: TRBD1
j_gene: TRBJ1-1
CDR3nt: TGCGCCAGCAGCAAGGGACAGGTGAACACTGAAGCTTTCTTT
CDR3aa: CASSKGQVNTEAFF

abundance: .
v_gene: TRBV11-2
d_gene: .
j_gene: TRBJ2-1
CDR3nt: TGTGCCAGCAGCTTAGATGGACACGAGCAGTTCTTC
CDR3aa: CASSLDGHEQFF

abundance: .
v_gene: TRBV29-1
d_gene: TRBD1
j_gene: TRBJ2-7
CDR3nt: TGCAGCGTGATTACCGGGACAGGGAGGGATTATAGCTACGAGCAGTACTTC
CDR3aa: CSVITGTGRDYSYEQYF

abundance: .
v_gene: TRBV6-5
d_gene: .
j_gene: TRBJ2-1
CDR3nt: TGTGCAACCAAGGTCGGGGGGCCCTACAATGAGCAGTTCTTC
CDR3aa: CATKVGGPYNEQFF

abundance: .
v_gene: TRBV6-1
d_gene: .
j_gene: TRBJ1-5
CDR3nt: TGTGCCAGCAGTGAAGTACGTCAGCCCCAGCATTTT
CDR3aa: CASSEVRQPQHF

abundance: .
v_gene: TRBV6-2/TRBV6-3
d_gene: .
j_gene: TRBJ2-5
CDR3nt: TGTGCCAGCAGTTACGCCACGGGGGAGTGGGACCAAGAGACCCAGTACTTC
CDR3aa: CASSYATGEWDQETQYF

abundance: .
v_gene: TRBV11-2
d_gene: .
j_gene: TRBJ1-1
CDR3nt: TGTGCCAGCAGCCCCGGATTTATGAGGACTGAAGCTTTCTTT
CDR3aa: CASSPGFMRTEAFF

abundance: few
v_gene: TRBV11-2
d_gene: TRBD2
j_gene: TRBJ2-1
CDR3nt: TGTGCCAGCAGCTTAACGGGAGGGCGGTACAATGAGCAGTTCTTC
CDR3aa: CASSLTGGRYNEQFF

abundance: .
v_gene: TRBV18
d_gene: TRBD2
j_gene: TRBJ2-1
CDR3nt: TGTGCCAGCTCACCACCGCGGGGGGGCAATGAGCAGTTCTTC
CDR3aa: CASSPPRGGNEQFF

abundance: .
v_gene: TRBV6-6
d_gene: .
j_gene: TRBJ1-2
CDR3nt: TGTGCCAGCACCAATACCCCCTGGGCCACGTATGGCTACACCTTC
CDR3aa: CASTNTPWATYGYTF

abundance: .
v_gene: TRBV7-3
d_gene: .
j_gene: TRBJ2-3
CDR3nt: TGTGCCAGCAGCCTCCTGGGCACAGATACGCAGTATTTT
CDR3aa: CASSLLGTDTQYF

abundance: .
v_gene: TRBV2
d_gene: TRBD1
j_gene: TRBJ1-4
CDR3nt: TGTGCCAGCAGGGCCCGGACAGGGGTACTAGAAAAACTGTTTTTT
CDR3aa: CASRARTGVLEKLFF

abundance: once
v_gene: TRBV7-9
d_gene: .
j_gene: TRBJ2-3
CDR3nt: TGTGCCAGCAGCATTACTAGTTCCCCAGATACGCAGTATTTT
CDR3aa: CASSITSSPDTQYF

abundance: .
v_gene: TRBV7-2
d_gene: .
j_gene: TRBJ1-1
CDR3nt: TGTGCCAGCAGCTTAGCGCCGGGGAACACTGAAGCTTTCTTT
CDR3aa: CASSLAPGNTEAFF

abundance: .
v_gene: TRBV5-8
d_gene: .
j_gene: TRBJ2-1
CDR3nt: TGTGCCAGCAGCTTGGCCGAGTTAAGACAGTGGAGCTCCTACAATGAGCAGTTCTTC
CDR3aa: CASSLAELRQWSSYNEQFF

abundance: .
v_gene: TRBV7-3
d_gene: .
j_gene: TRBJ2-5
CDR3nt: TGTGCCAGCAGCTTAAACCCCCCGGGTAGTACGGAGACCCAGTACTTC
CDR3aa: CASSLNPPGSTETQYF

abundance: once
v_gene: TRBV9
d_gene: .
j_gene: TRBJ2-7
CDR3nt: TGTGCCAGCAGCGTGGACCAGAACTACGAGCAGTACTTC
CDR3aa: CASSVDQNYEQYF

abundance: .
v_gene: TRBV29-1
d_gene: .
j_gene: TRBJ1-2
CDR3nt: TGCAGCGTTGAAGAACCTGACAAGGTGGGGGGCTACACCTTC
CDR3aa: CSVEEPDKVGGYTF

abundance: .
v_gene: TRBV19
d_gene: .
j_gene: TRBJ1-5
CDR3nt: TGTGCCAGTAGCGGTGTGAGTTATAGCAATCAGCCCCAGCATTTT
CDR3aa: CASSGVSYSNQPQHF

abundance: .
v_gene: TRBV3-1/TRBV3-2
d_gene: .
j_gene: TRBJ1-6
CDR3nt: TGTGCCAGCAGCGGCTGGGGCTTCAATTCACCCCTCCACTTT
CDR3aa: CASSGWGFNSPLHF

abundance: .
v_gene: TRBV19
d_gene: TRBD1
j_gene: TRBJ1-5
CDR3nt: TGTGCCAGTAGTATCCGTCTATCCGGGACAGGGACTGTTGGCAATCAGCCCCAGCATTTT
CDR3aa: CASSIRLSGTGTVGNQPQHF

abundance: .
v_gene: TRBV11-2
d_gene: TRBD2
j_gene: TRBJ2-1
CDR3nt: TGTGCCAGCAGCTTAGGATCTAGCGGGACGTACAATGAGCAGTTCTTC
CDR3aa: CASSLGSSGTYNEQFF

abundance: .
v_gene: TRBV24-1
d_gene: .
j_gene: TRBJ2-1
CDR3nt: TGTGCCACCAGTGATTCCCAAATCGGTCGGGTGGGCAATGAGCAGTTCTTC
CDR3aa: CATSDSQIGRVGNEQFF

abundance: .
v_gene: TRBV5-1
d_gene: .
j_gene: TRBJ2-1
CDR3nt: TGCGCCAGCAGCTTAATCAACAGGGCATACAATGAGCAGTTCTTC
CDR3aa: CASSLINRAYNEQFF

abundance: .
v_gene: TRBV5-1
d_gene: TRBD1
j_gene: TRBJ2-5
CDR3nt: TGCGCCAGCAGCTTGGTACAGGGGGCCAAGGGGACCCAGTACTTC
CDR3aa: CASSLVQGAKGTQYF

abundance: .
v_gene: TRBV18
d_gene: .
j_gene: TRBJ2-2
CDR3nt: TGTGCCAGCTCACCTTTTTCGGCAGGGAACACCGGGGAGCTGTTTTTT
CDR3aa: CASSPFSAGNTGELFF

abundance: .
v_gene: TRBV21-1
d_gene: .
j_gene: TRBJ2-5
CDR3nt: TGTGCCAGCAGGTCTCCGTATTGGCAGCTTGGACAAGAGACCCAGTACTTC
CDR3aa: CASRSPYWQLGQETQYF

abundance: .
v_gene: TRBV5-1
d_gene: .
j_gene: TRBJ1-4
CDR3nt: TGCGCCAGCAGCAACACGATACATCCAACTAATGAAAAACTGTTTTTT
CDR3aa: CASSNTIHPTNEKLFF

abundance: .
v_gene: TRBV19
d_gene: .
j_gene: TRBJ2-2
CDR3nt: TGTGCCAGTAGTATTGGGGGCGGAAACACCGGGGAGCTGTTTTTT
CDR3aa: CASSIGGGNTGELFF

abundance: .
v_gene: TRBV28
d_gene: TRBD1
j_gene: TRBJ2-5
CDR3nt: TGTGCCAGCAGTTTAGGGGGACAGTCGGAGACCCAGTACTTC
CDR3aa: CASSLGGQSETQYF

abundance: .
v_gene: TRBV9
d_gene: .
j_gene: TRBJ1-3
CDR3nt: TGTGCCAGCAGCGTAGTCCCTCGGACGGACTCTGGAAACACCATATATTTT
CDR3aa: CASSVVPRTDSGNTIYF